This T cell receptor beta chain was sequenced for a study of blood T cells in healthy people across ages. For the second PCR, which ran for about 6 to 11 cycles, a sample-barcoded 5' primer and a J-beta primer mix were used. TCRdb used MiXCR to reprocess the 5' RACE reads, holding one entry per CDR3 protein. The repertoire has about 760,000 distinct CDR3 sequences, 20% to 25% of them found once; the top ten carry just under 9.5%. Germline V gene sequence: CDR1 SGHRS, CDR2 YFSETQ. The CDR3 has 13 amino acids. Trimming removed 1 base at V and 4 bases at J, with 6 bases between. These data also formed part of another study, on T cells of mothers and their children.

The sequenced material came from blood. The chain uses TRBV5-1 and TRBJ2-1, with no clear D. This receptor was taken from a boy younger than 18 in good health. The CDR3 DNA is TGCGCCAGCAGCTTGTGGCAGTACAATGAGCAGTTCTTC. Encoded protein: CASSLWQYNEQFF. The variable domain in full, completed from reference TRBV5-1 and TRBJ2-1, reads KAGVTQTPRYLIKTRGQQVTLSCSPISGHRSVSWYQQTPGQGLQFLFEYFSETQRNKGNFPGRFSGRQFSNSRSEMNVSTLELGDSALYLCASSLWQYNEQFFGPGTRLTVL.